This is a list of T cell receptor beta chains from one sample in a study of cytomegalovirus exposure and HLA in healthy donors. TCRdb's table, derived via immunoSEQ multiplex PCR, lists solely in-frame clones and lacks some. In the table there are under 50,000 clones, about 94% of which are singletons. Sequencing was done on a sample of PBMCs. These receptor sequences come from a woman between 18 and 29 years old in good health and CMV-seropositive. The CDR3 runs from the conserved cysteine through the conserved F or W. A D gene is named only where the DNA matches it firmly. Clone size appears in some rows only: once, few, many, or a class for an expanded clone.

>NA|TRBV21-1|NA|TRBJ2-7
CASSKEGAQGLRAIGWGHPNNF
TGTGCCAGCAGCAAAGAGGGGGCTCAGGGTTTACGGGCGATTGGGTGGGGGCATCCGAACAACTTC
>TRBD2|TRBV30|NA|TRBJ2-4
CAWSGAGLAKNIQYF
TGTGCCTGGAGTGGAGCGGGGTTAGCCAAAAACATTCAGTACTTC
>NA|TRBV4-1|NA|TRBJ2-7
CASSYQGGEQYF
TGCGCCAGCAGCTATCAGGGCGGCGAGCAGTACTTC
>TRBD2|TRBV9|NA|TRBJ2-1
CASSVRPGLEFEQFF
TGTGCCAGCAGCGTGAGACCGGGACTAGAATTTGAGCAGTTCTTC
>TRBD1|TRBV27|NA|TRBJ1-2
CASRGTGERGGYTF
TGTGCCAGCAGGGGAACAGGGGAACGTGGGGGCTACACCTTC
>NA|TRBV7-2|NA|TRBJ1-2
CASSYGGVGNYGYTF
TGTGCCAGCAGCTACGGGGGGGTGGGGAACTATGGCTACACCTTC
>NA|TRBV7-8|once|TRBJ1-5
CASSGQGLESNQPQHF
TGTGCCAGCAGCGGTCAGGGATTAGAGAGCAATCAGCCCCAGCATTTT
>NA|TRBV10-3|NA|TRBJ1-2
CAIRPGNSNYGYTF
TGTGCCATCCGTCCGGGAAATTCTAACTATGGCTACACCTTC
>TRBD1|TRBV2|NA|TRBJ1-1
CASSLGQGVGEAFF
TGTGCCAGCAGCCTGGGACAGGGGGTCGGAGAAGCTTTCTTT
>TRBD2|TRBV2|NA|TRBJ2-5
CASRETSGRARETQYF
TGTGCCAGCAGGGAGACTAGCGGGAGGGCCCGGGAGACCCAGTACTTC
>TRBD1|TRBV5-1|NA|TRBJ2-7
CASSTTGASYEQYF
TGCGCCAGCAGCACAACAGGGGCCTCCTACGAGCAGTACTTC
>TRBD1|TRBV7-3|NA|TRBJ2-3
CASSLTTGTGTDTQYF
TGTGCCAGCAGCTTAACTACCGGGACAGGGACAGATACGCAGTATTTT
>NA|TRBV5-4|NA|TRBJ2-2
CASSLVATRQTGELFF
TGTGCCAGCAGCTTGGTGGCCACTCGACAAACCGGGGAGCTGTTTTTT
>NA|TRBV5-1|once|TRBJ2-5
CASSYIQGYQETQYF
TGCGCCAGCAGCTACATACAGGGATACCAAGAGACCCAGTACTTC
>NA|TRBV6-5|NA|TRBJ2-7
CASSYTGKQYF
TGTGCCAGCAGTTATACAGGGAAGCAGTACTTC
>TRBD1|TRBV27|NA|TRBJ2-7
CASSLRQGRPYEQYF
TGTGCCAGCAGCCTTCGACAGGGACGCCCCTACGAGCAGTACTTC
>TRBD2|TRBV5-1|NA|TRBJ2-2
CASTKLAGGDGELFF
TGCGCCAGCACCAAACTAGCGGGAGGGGACGGGGAGCTGTTTTTT
>TRBD2|TRBV5-4|few|TRBJ2-2
CASSLGASGNTGELFF
TGTGCCAGCAGCTTGGGAGCTAGCGGAAACACCGGGGAGCTGTTTTTT
>NA|TRBV30|NA|TRBJ2-3
CAWSGPKGFSTDTQYF
TGTGCCTGGAGTGGCCCGAAGGGGTTTAGCACAGATACGCAGTATTTT
>TRBD2|TRBV19|NA|TRBJ2-2
CASNGLTSGANTGELFF
TGTGCCAGTAATGGTCTGACTAGCGGAGCGAACACCGGGGAGCTGTTTTTT
>TRBD1|TRBV7-9|NA|TRBJ1-4
CASSETGDRGEKLFF
TGTGCCAGCAGCGAAACAGGGGATCGAGGAGAAAAACTGTTTTTT
>TRBD2|TRBV11-2|NA|TRBJ2-7
CASSPAGTSGNYEQYF
TGTGCCAGCAGCCCGGCGGGGACTAGCGGGAACTACGAGCAGTACTTC
>NA|TRBV11-1|NA|TRBJ2-3
CASSLGDNTDTQYF
TGTGCCAGCAGCTTAGGGGACAACACAGATACGCAGTATTTT
>NA|TRBV6-1|NA|TRBJ1-5
CASSEHRINQPQHF
TGTGCCAGCAGTGAACACAGAATCAATCAGCCCCAGCATTTT
>TRBD1|TRBV6-1|NA|TRBJ1-5
CASSRQGAVSQPQHF
TGTGCCAGCAGTCGTCAGGGGGCCGTCAGTCAGCCCCAGCATTTT
>NA|TRBV7-2|NA|TRBJ1-3
CASSFGAVSGNTIYF
TGTGCCAGCAGCTTTGGGGCGGTCTCTGGAAACACCATATATTTT
>NA|TRBV6-1|NA|TRBJ1-4
CASSGGVNEKLFF
TGTGCCAGCAGTGGTGGAGTCAATGAAAAACTGTTTTTT
>TRBD1|TRBV29-1|NA|TRBJ2-7
CSAARDRGYEQYF
TGCAGCGCCGCCCGGGACAGGGGGTACGAGCAGTACTTC
>TRBD1|TRBV2|NA|TRBJ2-7
CASSFRDRGPYEQYF
TGTGCCAGCAGTTTCCGGGACAGGGGGCCCTACGAGCAGTACTTC
>TRBD2|TRBV30|NA|TRBJ2-1
CAWSKTIAGVDGYEQFF
TGTGCCTGGAGTAAAACGATAGCGGGAGTGGATGGCTATGAGCAGTTCTTC
>NA|TRBV25-1|NA|TRBJ1-2
CASSEYEGLTNYGYTF
TGTGCCAGCAGTGAATATGAGGGACTGACGAACTATGGCTACACCTTC
>TRBD1|TRBV5-1|NA|TRBJ2-7
CASSIDTTGVLYEQYF
TGCGCCAGCAGCATCGATACCACAGGGGTTCTCTACGAGCAGTACTTC
>NA|TRBV11-3|once|TRBJ1-1
CASSLEIIGENKAFF
TGTGCCAGCAGCTTAGAGATCATCGGGGAGAATAAAGCTTTCTTT
>NA|TRBV30|NA|TRBJ2-7
CACTHGQNYEQYF
TGTGCCTGCACACACGGACAAAACTACGAGCAGTACTTC
>NA|TRBV6-1|NA|TRBJ2-1
CASSALSASSYNEQFF
TGTGCCAGCAGTGCCCTTAGCGCAAGCTCCTACAATGAGCAGTTCTTC
>TRBD1|TRBV6-1|NA|TRBJ2-7
CASTGIGQESYEQYF
TGTGCCAGCACCGGAATAGGACAGGAATCCTACGAGCAGTACTTC
>NA|TRBV21-1|NA|TRBJ2-7
CASSKLLQPTYEQYF
TGTGCCAGCAGCAAACTCTTACAGCCCACCTACGAGCAGTACTTC
>NA|TRBV28|NA|TRBJ1-4
CASGLLGGLTNEKLFF
TGTGCCAGCGGGTTGCTCGGGGGTCTAACTAATGAAAAACTGTTTTTT
>TRBD2|TRBV2|NA|TRBJ2-2
CASRGGDVNTGELFF
TGTGCCAGCAGGGGGGGGGACGTGAACACCGGGGAGCTGTTTTTT
>NA|TRBV27|NA|TRBJ2-6
CASSPIPQRSGANVLTF
TGTGCCAGCAGCCCCATACCCCAGCGCTCTGGGGCCAACGTCCTGACTTTC
>NA|TRBV27|once|TRBJ1-1
CASTQGGGTEAFF
TGTGCCAGCACTCAGGGTGGCGGCACTGAAGCTTTCTTT
>TRBD2|TRBV2|NA|TRBJ2-1
CASSVRERGVYNEQFF
TGTGCCAGCAGTGTTCGAGAGCGGGGGGTTTACAATGAGCAGTTCTTC
>TRBD2|TRBV7-8|NA|TRBJ2-7
CASSFTGTSSYEQYF
TGTGCCAGCAGCTTCACCGGGACTAGCTCCTACGAGCAGTACTTC
>TRBD1|TRBV10-3|NA|TRBJ1-5
CAISEFGQGEAQHF
TGTGCCATCAGTGAGTTCGGACAGGGCGAGGCCCAGCATTTT
>TRBD2|TRBV19|NA|TRBJ2-1
CASSMGLAGKGNNEQFF
TGTGCCAGTAGTATGGGACTAGCGGGAAAGGGTAACAATGAGCAGTTCTTC
>NA|TRBV4-3|NA|TRBJ2-2
CASSHHTDTGELFF
TGCGCCAGCAGCCATCACACCGACACCGGGGAGCTGTTTTTT
>NA|TRBV11-2|NA|TRBJ2-3
CASSFDYSTDTQYF
TGTGCCAGCAGCTTCGACTACAGCACAGATACGCAGTATTTT
>NA|TRBV29-1|NA|TRBJ2-1
CSAGGAYNEQFF
TGCAGCGCAGGCGGGGCCTACAATGAGCAGTTCTTC
>NA|TRBV7-8|NA|TRBJ2-1
CASSLVGGHSSSYNEQFF
TGTGCCAGCAGCTTAGTCGGTGGACACTCCAGCTCCTACAATGAGCAGTTCTTC
>NA|TRBV28|NA|TRBJ1-3
CASSYSGVGNTIYF
TGTGCCAGCAGTTATTCGGGGGTCGGAAACACCATATATTTT
>NA|TRBV11-2|NA|TRBJ1-2
CASSLPGREYGYTF
TGTGCCAGCAGCTTACCAGGCAGGGAATATGGCTACACCTTC
>NA|TRBV6-1|few|TRBJ2-3
CASSALSEFVDTQYF
TGTGCCAGCAGTGCCCTTAGTGAGTTCGTGGATACGCAGTATTTT
>NA|TRBV9|NA|TRBJ2-1
CASSVDPHRAGEQFF
TGTGCCAGCAGCGTAGACCCCCATAGGGCGGGTGAGCAGTTCTTC
>NA|TRBV7-8|NA|TRBJ2-5
CASSLQPGTQETQYF
TGTGCCAGCAGCTTACAGCCAGGTACCCAAGAGACCCAGTACTTC
>NA|TRBV4-1|NA|TRBJ1-2
CASSQTTGFSNYGYTF
TGCGCCAGCAGCCAAACCACAGGGTTCTCTAACTATGGCTACACCTTC
>TRBD1|TRBV28|NA|TRBJ2-6
CASGLQGAGSGANVLTF
TGTGCCAGCGGCCTACAGGGGGCGGGCTCTGGGGCCAACGTCCTGACTTTC
>TRBD2|TRBV18|NA|TRBJ2-7
CASSPSGSSYEQYF
TGTGCCAGCTCACCTAGCGGGAGCTCCTACGAGCAGTACTTC
>NA|TRBV28|NA|TRBJ1-5
CASSLSAGNQPQHF
TGTGCCAGCAGTTTATCGGCCGGGAACCAGCCCCAGCATTTT
>NA|TRBV28|NA|TRBJ2-7
CASTLSVSSYEQYF
TGTGCCAGCACCTTAAGCGTGAGCTCCTACGAGCAGTACTTC